Listed here are 14 T cell receptor beta chains from one sample, sequenced in a study of T cells in Graves' hyperthyroidism and ophthalmopathy. Researchers amplified the TCR beta CDR3 regions from RNA transcripts. The TCR CDR3 was amplified in a first-round RT-PCR using the HTBI primer set. TCRdb redid the calling of the multiplex PCR reads with MiXCR, one entry per CDR3 protein. Of approximately 260,000 distinct CDR3 sequences listed, approximately 16% are singletons. The source material was blood. The receptors here all came from a woman aged 50 to 60 with Graves' hyperthyroidism that later progressed to Graves' ophthalmopathy.

This clonotype was recorded at least ten times. The V and J genes are TRBV6-5 and TRBJ1-5; D is undetermined. The CDR3 is 15 residues long. Between the trimmed V and J ends, which lost 0 bases and 3 bases, there was a span of 9 bases. The germline CDR1 and CDR2 sequences are MNHEY and SVGAGI. For the CDR3, the DNA is TGTGCCAGCAGTTACTCGTTAGGGTCCAATCAGCCCCAGCATTTT. Protein: CASSYSLGSNQPQHF.

At least ten counts were recorded for this clonotype. The gene calls are TRBV20-1 and TRBJ2-6; D unclear. The CDR3 length is 15 residues. Germline CDR1 DFQATT, CDR2 SNEGSKA (reference sequence). V was trimmed by 5 bases and J by 0 bases, leaving 11 bases between them. The DNA of the CDR3 is TGCAGTGCTCCCATGAGCAGCTCTGGGGCCAACGTCCTGACTTTC. It codes for CSAPMSSSGANVLTF.

This clonotype has ten or more counts. V and J are TRBV28 and TRBJ2-3; D is perhaps TRBD1 (6 bases). The length of the CDR3 is 14 residues. Germline CDR1 is MDHEN and CDR2 is SYDVKM. Trimming shortened V by 6 bases and J by 6 bases, and 16 bases separated the two germline ends. Written as DNA, the CDR3 is TGTGCCAGCAGCTACTTGGGACACTCCGATACGCAGTATTTT. It codes for CASSYLGHSDTQYF.

In this sample, this clonotype turned up many times. The chain employs TRBV13 and TRBJ2-7; D may match TRBD1 or TRBD2 (7 bases each). V was cut by 4 bases and J by 2 bases, with 15 bases left in between. This CDR3 comprises 15 residues. The germline V gene encodes CDR1 PRHDT and CDR2 FYEKMQ (reference sequence). CDR3 DNA sequence: TGTGCCAGCAGCTCTCAGGGGGGAGGGGCCTACGAGCAGTACTTC. Translating it yields CASSSQGGGAYEQYF.

This clonotype appeared a few times. The genes are TRBV2 and TRBJ1-4, with D perhaps TRBD1 (5 bases). Trimming took off 6 bases at V and 7 bases at J, with 24 bases between the two ends. From germline, CDR1 is SNHLY and CDR2 FYNNEI. The CDR3 runs 17 residues. CDR3 protein: CASSYKVVLGTGEKLFF. Here the CDR3 DNA reads TGTGCCAGCAGCTACAAAGTGGTATTGGGGACTGGTGAAAAACTGTTTTTT. Variable domain in full (rest from reference TRBV2 and TRBJ1-4): EPEVTQTPSHQVTQMGQEVILRCVPISNHLYFYWYRQILGQKVEFLVSFYNNEISEKSEIFDDQFSVERPDGSNFTLKIRSTKLEDSAMYFCASSYKVVLGTGEKLFFGSGTQLSVL.

This clonotype was recorded many times. The genes are TRBV20-1 and TRBJ1-2; D gene uncertain. Between the trimmed V and J ends, which lost 4 bases and 2 bases, there was a span of 8 bases. Germline-derived CDR1 and CDR2 are DFQATT and SNEGSKA (reference sequence). The length of the CDR3 is 12 residues. Here the CDR3 DNA reads TGCAGTGCTAAACCAAGCAACTATGGCTACACCTTC. Encoded protein: CSAKPSNYGYTF.

This clonotype was found many times. This chain connects TRBV30 to TRBJ1-1; the D is unclear. V shed 0 bases and J shed 3 bases, with 8 bases lying between them. The CDR3 covers 13 residues. Germline V gene sequence: CDR1 GTSNPN, CDR2 SVGIG (reference sequence). The CDR3 spells CAWSVGSHTEAFF. CDR3 sequence (DNA): TGTGCCTGGAGTGTGGGGTCCCACACTGAAGCTTTCTTT.

This clonotype was seen repeatedly, ten times or more. V and J are TRBV28 and TRBJ1-4; D ambiguous. Germline V lookup: CDR1 MDHEN, CDR2 SYDVKM. V was trimmed by 5 bases and J by 13 bases, leaving 20 bases between them. The CDR3 spans 14 residues. The CDR3 region is CASSLTPTASGLFF. CDR3 DNA: TGTGCCAGCAGTCTAACCCCGACGGCGTCCGGACTGTTTTTT.

This clonotype was picked up many times. J is TRBJ1-2 and V is TRBV20-1; unclear D gene. Germline CDR1 and CDR2: DFQATT and SNEGSKA (reference sequence). V was cut by 3 bases and J by 4 bases, with 27 bases left in between. This CDR3 is 18 amino acids long. CDR3: CSAREPKYQAARSYGYTF. The CDR3 DNA sequence: TGCAGTGCTAGGGAACCCAAATATCAGGCCGCGAGGAGCTATGGCTACACCTTC.

At least ten counts were recorded for this clonotype. The J gene is TRBJ2-1, the V gene TRBV11-1, with TRBD1 as a possible D gene (7 bases). Germline V gene sequence: CDR1 SGHAT, CDR2 FQDESV (reference sequence). The CDR3 length is 18 residues. The V gene lost 5 bases and the J gene lost 8 bases, with 28 bases spanning the gap. The CDR3 region is CASSPQRWGGTANHEQFF. In nucleotides, the CDR3 is TGTGCCAGCAGCCCACAAAGGTGGGGCGGGACAGCTAATCATGAGCAGTTCTTC.

The sample holds many counts of this clonotype. The J gene is TRBJ1-1, the V gene TRBV27; 7 bases are a match to TRBD1. J was trimmed by 3 bases and V by 5 bases; bases with no gene match: 12. This CDR3 spans 16 amino acids. In germline, CDR1 is MNHEY, CDR2 SMNVEV (reference sequence). CDR3 residues: CASSLQGYHGDTEAFF. The DNA for the CDR3 is TGTGCCAGCAGTCTACAGGGGTACCATGGGGACACTGAAGCTTTCTTT.

By share of the sample, this clonotype is medium-sized. The chain is built from TRBV5-1 and TRBJ1-1; D gene ambiguous. V dropped 0 bases and J dropped 1 base, with 10 bases sitting between them. The CDR3 loop spans 15 amino acids. Germline V lookup: CDR1 SGHRS, CDR2 YFSETQ. The CDR3 DNA follows: TGCGCCAGCAGCTTGGCCGCGATTTCGAACACTGAAGCTTTCTTT. This gives the protein CASSLAAISNTEAFF.

The chain couples TRBV7-9 to TRBJ1-4; D is undetermined. CDR1 is SEHNR and CDR2 is FQNEAQ in the germline V gene (reference sequence). V lost 5 bases and J lost 0, with 13 bases in between. The CDR3 has 16 residues. Here the CDR3 reads CASSPRAATTNEKLFF. The CDR3 bases are TGTGCCAGCAGCCCTCGGGCAGCAACAACTAATGAAAAACTGTTTTTT.

This clonotype has ten or more counts. DNA of the CDR3: TGTGCCAGCAAGGCCGGAGGTCAGCCCCAGCATTTT. This encodes CASKAGGQPQHF. J is TRBJ1-5 and V is TRBV12-3 or TRBV12-4, with D unresolved. With 7 bases removed from V and 6 bases from J, the gap between germline ends came to 10 bases. This CDR3 is built from 12 residues.